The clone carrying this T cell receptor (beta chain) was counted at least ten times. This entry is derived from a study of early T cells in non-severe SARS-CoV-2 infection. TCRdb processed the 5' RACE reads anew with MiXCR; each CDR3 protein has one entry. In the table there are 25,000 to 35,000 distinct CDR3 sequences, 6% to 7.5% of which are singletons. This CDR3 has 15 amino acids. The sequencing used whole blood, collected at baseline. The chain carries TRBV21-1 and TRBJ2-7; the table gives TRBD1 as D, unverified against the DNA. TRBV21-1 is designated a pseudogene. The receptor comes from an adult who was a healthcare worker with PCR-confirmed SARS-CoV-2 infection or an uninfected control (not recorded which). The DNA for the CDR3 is TGTGCCAGCAGGAAGACCCCCGTGGAGGCCTACGAGCAGTACTTC. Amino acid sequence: CASRKTPVEAYEQYF.